The 10 T cell receptor beta chains below come from one sample, sequenced in a study of T-cell reconstitution after alpha-beta-depleted transplantation in children. Unique molecular identifiers were used in preparing the TCRbeta library. TCRdb re-called the PCR reads with MiXCR, one entry per CDR3 protein. In the table there are about 980,000 distinct CDR3 sequences, roughly 29% of which are singletons. This sample comprised PBMCs, mostly from graft donor cells, obtained 360 days after TCRalphabeta/CD19-depleted stem cell transplant. The receptors originated from a boy less than two years old who had a stem cell transplant for SCID, so the T cells may come from the graft donor.

The table lists this clonotype with a few counts. CDR3 coding DNA: TGTGCCATCAGTGAGGACCACAGGGGGGCCTACGAGCAGTACTTC. This translates into CAISEDHRGAYEQYF. The chain employs TRBV10-3 and TRBJ2-7; 8 nucleotides line up with TRBD1. The trim removed 2 bases at V and 2 bases at J, leaving 5 bases unmatched. This CDR3 comprises 15 residues. The germline gives CDR1 ENHRY, CDR2 SYGVKD.

The sample holds a few counts of this clonotype. The genes are TRBV11-2 and TRBJ2-1; D tentatively fits TRBD1 or TRBD2 (5 bases each). The CDR3 totals 16 residues. V shed 0 bases and J shed 5 bases, with 14 bases lying between them. The germline gives CDR1 SGHAT, CDR2 FQNNGV. The CDR3 sequence is CASSLDWGWRNNEQFF. CDR3 bases: TGTGCCAGCAGCTTAGATTGGGGGTGGCGAAACAATGAGCAGTTCTTC.

This clonotype has only a few counts. The rearrangement uses TRBV5-6 and TRBJ2-3; possible D gene TRBD2, 5 bases. The CDR3 loop spans 14 amino acids. Germline values: CDR1 SGHDT, CDR2 YYEEEE. Trimming left V 0 bases short and J 1 base short, with 6 bases between. The CDR3 nucleotides read TGTGCCAGCAGCTTGGTGGAGGGCACAGATACGCAGTATTTT. Its translation: CASSLVEGTDTQYF.

The rearrangement uses TRBV18 and TRBJ2-2; tentatively, D is TRBD1 or TRBD2 (5 bases each). V lost 0 bases to trimming and J lost 5 bases, with 10 bases between them. The CDR3 has 15 residues. The germline CDR1 and CDR2 sequences are KGHSH and LQKENI. CDR3 bases: TGTGCCAGCTCACCACCGGGGCCGGGGACCGGGGAGCTGTTTTTT. Its protein is CASSPPGPGTGELFF.

The chain couples TRBV9 to TRBJ1-5; possible D gene TRBD1, 5 bases. CDR1 is SGDLS, CDR2 YYNGEE, per germline. CDR3 length: 14 residues. The V end lost 0 bases, the J end lost 7 bases, and 11 bases lay between the germline ends. CDR3 sequence (DNA): TGTGCCAGCAGCGTAGCGGGGGAGCGCCAGCCCCAGCATTTT. It codes for CASSVAGERQPQHF. The variable domain in full, completed from reference TRBV9 and TRBJ1-5, reads DSGVTQTPKHLITATGQRVTLRCSPRSGDLSVYWYQQSLDQGLQFLIQYYNGEERAKGNILERFSAQQFPDLHSELNLSSLELGDSALYFCASSVAGERQPQHFGDGTRLSIL.

The CDR3 bases are TGTGCCAGCAGTCCCAGGCTGGGACAGCTTATGAACACTGAAGCTTTCTTT. It encodes CASSPRLGQLMNTEAFF. The chain recombines TRBV6-6 with TRBJ1-1; 7 bases match TRBD1. This CDR3 comprises 17 residues. Germline CDR1 reads MNHNY; CDR2 reads SVGAGI (reference sequence). Trimming took 5 bases from V and 0 from J; bases not matched to a gene: 12.

This chain connects TRBV20-1 to TRBJ1-2, with a possible D match to TRBD1 (6 bases). Germline CDR1 is DFQATT and CDR2 is SNEGSKA (reference sequence). The CDR3 sequence is 14 residues long. Trimming pared 6 bases from V and 4 bases from J, leaving 18 bases between. The DNA of the CDR3 is TGCAGTGCAAGCCGTACAGGGACGGCCTATGGCTACACCTTC. Translating it yields CSASRTGTAYGYTF.

This chain uses TRBV4-3 with TRBJ2-5; possibly TRBD2 for D (6 bases). CDR1 LGHNA and CDR2 YSLEER come from the germline V gene. V was trimmed by 1 base and J by 5 bases, leaving 14 bases between them. The CDR3 consists of 15 residues. The CDR3 DNA is TGCGCCAGCAGCCAAGGGGGGGAACGTCGGGAGACCCAGTACTTC. This gives the protein CASSQGGERRETQYF.

This clonotype was picked up a small number of times. The chain carries TRBV12-3 or TRBV12-4 and TRBJ2-1; 9 bases are a match to TRBD1. The CDR3 has 15 residues. Trimming at V came to 1 base and at J to 6 bases, leaving 4 bases not matched to a gene. The CDR3, as DNA: TGTGCCAGCAGTTTAGACGGGACAGGGCTCAATGAGCAGTTCTTC. Its protein product is CASSLDGTGLNEQFF.

This rearrangement joins TRBV9 to TRBJ1-2; D uncertain. The CDR3 extends over 15 amino acids. Germline V gives CDR1 SGDLS, CDR2 YYNGEE. V lost 0 bases to trimming and J lost 1 base, with 10 bases between them. The CDR3 loop reads CASSVGAGVNYGYTF. The CDR3 DNA follows: TGTGCCAGCAGCGTAGGAGCGGGAGTTAACTATGGCTACACCTTC.